This passage covers 8 T cell receptor beta chains from one sample sequenced in a study of T cell responses to AZD1222 COVID-19 vaccine (dated by TCRdb to the early 2020s). The time point label on this specimen signifies: baseline before first vaccination. Explained via the paper, the treatment or condition label denotes: meningococcal conjugate vaccine given as trial control. The library was built by means of the immunoSEQ multiplex PCR assay. The source is immuneACCESS, and TCRdb retained only in-frame sequences with V and J called. Part of the clones is not carried over; for the studies checked, unresolved V genes explain less than half of this, and the remainder is unexplained. Present in this sample are approximately 94,000 clones, 80% to 90% of which were seen just once. Around 3.8% of the sample is held by the ten biggest clonotypes. The source was peripheral blood, collected on day 0 of MenACWY control vaccination. The receptor set was obtained from an adult in good health.

CDR3 DNA: TGTGCCAGTAGTCGGGACGCTTCCAATCAGCCCCAGCATTTT. This gives the protein CASSRDASNQPQHF. The J gene is TRBJ1-5, the V gene TRBV19; D might be TRBD1 (5 bases). Germline CDR1 LNHDA, CDR2 SQIVND (reference sequence). V gave up 5 bases and J gave up 3 bases, with 11 bases separating them. CDR3 length: 14 residues.

The chain uses TRBV10-2 and TRBJ2-7, with 7 bases identical to TRBD1. Germline V gene lookup returns CDR1 WSHSY and CDR2 SAAADI. The CDR3 extends over 15 amino acids. V dropped 4 bases and J dropped 2; count of bases not matched to a gene: 8. CDR3 coding DNA: TGCGCCAGCAGTGGGACCGGGACAGCGCCCTACGAGCAGTACTTC. It encodes CASSGTGTAPYEQYF.

CDR3 in DNA: TGTGCCATCAGTGAGAACAGGGGGCTCATCCACGAGCAGTACTTC. Translation gives CAISENRGLIHEQYF. This rearrangement joins TRBV10-3 to TRBJ2-7; 9 bases match TRBD1. The V segment lost 2 bases and the J segment 5 bases; nucleotides outside the gene matches: 7. The germline V gene has CDR1 ENHRY and CDR2 SYGVKD. The CDR3 sequence is 15 residues long.

This clone has a handful of counts. The chain has TRBV19 and TRBJ2-3, with D possibly being TRBD1 (5 bases). Between the trimmed V and J ends, which lost 0 bases and 6 bases, there was a span of 16 bases. Germline V gene sequence: CDR1 LNHDA, CDR2 SQIVND (reference sequence). CDR3 length equals 16 residues. This chain's CDR3 is CASSIDLGVPGDTQYF. The CDR3 DNA reads TGTGCCAGTAGTATAGATCTAGGGGTACCCGGGGATACGCAGTATTTT.

This clone was detected only a few times. The chain combines TRBV20-1 with TRBJ1-2; no firm D call. CDR1 and CDR2 from the germline V gene are DFQATT and SNEGSKA (reference sequence). The V end lost 1 base, the J end lost 4 bases, and 4 bases lay between the germline ends. The CDR3 has 11 residues. The CDR3 bases are TGCAGTGCTAGAGGGAGCTATGGCTACACCTTC. Its protein is CSARGSYGYTF.

The chain employs TRBV12-5 and TRBJ2-1, with D unresolved. The CDR3 sequence is 16 residues long. Germline V gene data show CDR1 as LGHNT and CDR2 as FRNRAP. V was cut by 6 bases and J by 4 bases, with 19 bases left in between. CDR3 sequence reads: CASGLHWNGIYNEQFF. The CDR3 coding sequence is TGTGCTAGTGGCCTCCATTGGAATGGGATATACAATGAGCAGTTCTTC.

The chain joins TRBV30 to TRBJ2-1, with D possibly being TRBD2 (6 bases). The ends were cut back, 4 bases at V and 6 bases at J, with 16 bases in the middle. The V gene's germline CDR1 is GTSNPN and CDR2 SVGIG (reference sequence). This CDR3 region has 14 residues. The CDR3 is CAWIGGGVSNEQFF. CDR3 DNA sequence: TGTGCCTGGATTGGGGGAGGTGTTAGCAATGAGCAGTTCTTC.

V usage is TRBV7-2 and J usage is TRBJ1-4; 11 bases map to TRBD1. Germline CDR1 SGHTA, CDR2 FQGNSA. The CDR3 totals 15 residues. The V segment lost 3 bases and the J segment 7 bases; nucleotides outside the gene matches: 4. The DNA of the CDR3 is TGTGCCAGCAGCTTGGACAGGGGGCGCGCTGAAAAACTGTTTTTT. Its translation: CASSLDRGRAEKLFF.